This T cell receptor beta chain was sequenced during a study of blood T cell repertoires in COVID-19. Study-level information: The cDNA or gDNA used as material had been derived from T cells, B-cell-depleted T cells, or PBMCs.

The CDR3 is made up of 15 amino acids. With V trimmed by 3 bases and J by 0 bases, 3 bases remained unmatched. The V gene's germline CDR1 is SGHNT and CDR2 YYREEE (reference sequence). The method was immunoSEQ multiplex PCR; TCRdb's version includes in-frame clones alone and lacks a portion of them. Of 140,000 or so clones in the sample, 88% are singletons; the top ten hold about 11%. The chain carries TRBV5-4 and TRBJ2-1, with 7 bases fitting TRBD1. Sequencing used peripheral blood. The clonotype comes from a man aged 55 to 70 with active or convalescent COVID-19. Here the CDR3 DNA reads TGTGCCAGCAGCTCAGGGGGAAGCTCCTACAATGAGCAGTTCTTC. It is translated as CASSSGGSSYNEQFF.